Listed here is a single TCR beta chain. Its target antigen remains unknown. No much larger clone exists at a distance of one base, and base qualities are not known. The data stem from a study of T cell changes during pregnancy in multiple sclerosis (dated by TCRdb to between 2019 and 2020). Notes on the research overall: The study examined how the T cell repertoire changed over the course of pregnancy in women with multiple sclerosis.

Library construction relied on the immunoSEQ multiplex PCR assay. TCRdb carries this immuneACCESS record with in-frame sequences only. Its versions omit some clonotypes, under half of them owing to an unresolved V gene in the studies checked, with the rest unexplained. Across this sample there are tens of thousands of clones, with approximately 91% seen only once. Of the sample, around 3% is held by the ten largest clones. From the cysteine up to the phenylalanine, the CDR3 has a length of 15 residues. Only the CDR3 region is kept as DNA, spanning 45 bases read in frame from base 1. V is reduced by 5 bases and J by 0 bases, leaving a spacing of 11 bases between them. The germline V gene gives CDR1 as SGHTA and CDR2 as FQGTGA.

The sequence joins TRBV7-3 to TRBJ1-3; the D gene identity is not certain. The source is a female donor with multiple sclerosis, enrolled in a pregnancy study. This specimen consisted of peripheral blood, obtained before pregnancy. The nucleotide sequence is TGTGCCAGCAGCGAAACTCGGGACTCTGGAAACACCATATATTTT. Translated, this is CASSETRDSGNTIYF.